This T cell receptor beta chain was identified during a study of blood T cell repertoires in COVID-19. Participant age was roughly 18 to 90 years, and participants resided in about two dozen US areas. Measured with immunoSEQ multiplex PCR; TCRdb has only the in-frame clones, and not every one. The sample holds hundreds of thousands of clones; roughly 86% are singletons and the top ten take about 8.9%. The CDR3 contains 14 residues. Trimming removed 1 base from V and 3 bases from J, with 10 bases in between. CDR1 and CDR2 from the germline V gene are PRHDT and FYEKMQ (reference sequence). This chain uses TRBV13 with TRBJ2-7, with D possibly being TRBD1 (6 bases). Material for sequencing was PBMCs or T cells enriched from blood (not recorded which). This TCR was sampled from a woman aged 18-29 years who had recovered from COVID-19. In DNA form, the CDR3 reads TGTGCCAGCAGCTTAGTGGGACACAACTACGAGCAGTACTTC. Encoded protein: CASSLVGHNYEQYF.